This T cell receptor (beta chain) was recorded in a study of T cell responses to AZD1222 COVID-19 vaccine. Method: immunoSEQ multiplex PCR; TCRdb's copy keeps in-frame clones and lacks some. In the table there are around 110,000 clones, about 85% of which are singletons. Study findings and constraints: Repertoires in all cases were sampled only once the peak T cell response had passed. Of spike-specific TCRs, nearly half reportedly target regions left unmutated in variants. The number of AZD1222 recipients seropositive at baseline was only five or six. Clonal diversity was possibly underestimated, and white British individuals and females predominated among donors.

The CDR3 runs to 14 residues. With 7 bases clipped from V and 7 bases from J, the junction kept 10 bases outside the gene matches. As for this clone: Its specificity is unknown.

This specimen was peripheral blood, taken 28 days after the second AZD1222 dose. The gene calls are TRBV23-1 and TRBJ2-3, with 8 nucleotides matching TRBD2. TRBV23-1 counts as an open reading frame of uncertain function. The receptor was derived from an adult who received the AZD1222 COVID-19 vaccine. In nucleotides, the CDR3 is TGCGCCAGCACCCTCCTATGCGGGGGGAATACGCAGTATTTT. It yields the protein CASTLLCGGNTQYF.